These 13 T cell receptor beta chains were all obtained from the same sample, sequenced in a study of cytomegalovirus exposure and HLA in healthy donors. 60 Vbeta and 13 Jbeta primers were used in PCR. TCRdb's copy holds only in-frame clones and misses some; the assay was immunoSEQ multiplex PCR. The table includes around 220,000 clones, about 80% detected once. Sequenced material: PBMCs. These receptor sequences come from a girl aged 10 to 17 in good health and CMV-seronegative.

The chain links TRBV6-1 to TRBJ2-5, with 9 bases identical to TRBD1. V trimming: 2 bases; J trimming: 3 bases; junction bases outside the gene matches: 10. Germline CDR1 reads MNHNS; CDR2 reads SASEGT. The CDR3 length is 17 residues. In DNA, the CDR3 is TGTGCCAGCAGTGAACCTATCCTCCGGGACAGGGAAGAGACCCAGTACTTC. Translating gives CASSEPILRDREETQYF.

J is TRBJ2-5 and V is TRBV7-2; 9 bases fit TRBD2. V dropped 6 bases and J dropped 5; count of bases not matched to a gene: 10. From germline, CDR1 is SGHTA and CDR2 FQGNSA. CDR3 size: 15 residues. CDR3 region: CASSYLAGRHETQYF. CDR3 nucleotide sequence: TGTGCCAGCAGTTATCTAGCGGGGCGGCACGAGACCCAGTACTTC.

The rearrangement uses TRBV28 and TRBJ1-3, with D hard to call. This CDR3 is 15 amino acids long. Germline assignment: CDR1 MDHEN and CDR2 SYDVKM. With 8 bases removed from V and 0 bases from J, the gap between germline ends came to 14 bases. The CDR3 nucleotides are TGTGCCAGCTCTCGTCCGGGAAGCTCTGGAAACACCATATATTTT. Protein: CASSRPGSSGNTIYF.

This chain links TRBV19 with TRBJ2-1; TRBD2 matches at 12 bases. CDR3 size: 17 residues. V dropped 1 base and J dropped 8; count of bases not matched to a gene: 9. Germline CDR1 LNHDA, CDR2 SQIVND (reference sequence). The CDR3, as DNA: TGTGCCAGTAGTATAGTAAATCCTAGCGGGGGGGTCTATGAGCAGTTCTTC. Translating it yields CASSIVNPSGGVYEQFF.

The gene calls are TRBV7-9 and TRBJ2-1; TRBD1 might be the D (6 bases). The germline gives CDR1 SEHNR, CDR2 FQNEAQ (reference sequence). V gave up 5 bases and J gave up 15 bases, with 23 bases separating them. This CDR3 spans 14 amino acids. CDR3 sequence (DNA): TGTGCCAGCAGCCCGAGGACAGATTCCCCATTTTGGTTCTTC. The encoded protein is CASSPRTDSPFWFF.

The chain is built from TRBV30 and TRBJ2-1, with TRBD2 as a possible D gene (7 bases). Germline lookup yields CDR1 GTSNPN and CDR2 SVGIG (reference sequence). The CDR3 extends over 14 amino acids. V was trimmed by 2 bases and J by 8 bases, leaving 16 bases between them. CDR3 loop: CAWSNGGRWHEQFF. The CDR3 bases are TGTGCCTGGAGTAACGGGGGGCGTTGGCATGAGCAGTTCTTC.

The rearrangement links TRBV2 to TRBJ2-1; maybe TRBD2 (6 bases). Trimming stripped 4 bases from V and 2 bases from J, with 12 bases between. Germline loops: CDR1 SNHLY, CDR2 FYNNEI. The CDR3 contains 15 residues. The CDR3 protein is CASSVGLKTYNEQFF. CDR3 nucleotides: TGTGCCAGCAGTGTGGGACTGAAAACCTACAATGAGCAGTTCTTC.

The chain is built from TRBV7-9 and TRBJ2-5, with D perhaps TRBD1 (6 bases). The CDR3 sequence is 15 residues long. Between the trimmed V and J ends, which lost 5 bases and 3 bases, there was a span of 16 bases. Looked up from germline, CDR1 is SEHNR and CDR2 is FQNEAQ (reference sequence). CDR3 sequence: CASSPGAGSEETQYF. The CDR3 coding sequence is TGTGCCAGCAGCCCAGGGGCAGGCTCGGAAGAGACCCAGTACTTC.

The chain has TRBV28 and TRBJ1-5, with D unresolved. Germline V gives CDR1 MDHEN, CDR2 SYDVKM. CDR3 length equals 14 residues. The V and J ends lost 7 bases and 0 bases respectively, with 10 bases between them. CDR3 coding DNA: TGTGCCAGCAACCAGACACCTAGCAATCAGCCCCAGCATTTT. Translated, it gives CASNQTPSNQPQHF.

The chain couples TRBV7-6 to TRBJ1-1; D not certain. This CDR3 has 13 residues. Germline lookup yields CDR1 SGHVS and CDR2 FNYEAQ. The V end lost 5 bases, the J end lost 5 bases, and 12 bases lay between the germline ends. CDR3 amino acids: CASSKWRETEAFF. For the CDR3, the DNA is TGTGCCAGCAGCAAGTGGAGGGAGACTGAAGCTTTCTTT. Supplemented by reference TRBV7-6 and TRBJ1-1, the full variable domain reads GAGVSQSPRYKVTKRGQDVALRCDPISGHVSLYWYRQALGQGPEFLTYFNYEAQQDKSGLPNDRFSAERPEGSISTLTIQRTEQRDSAMYRCASSKWRETEAFFGQGTRLTVV.

CDR3 in amino acids: CASSSDRGYGYTF. In DNA, the CDR3 is TGTGCCAGTAGTTCAGACAGGGGCTATGGCTACACCTTC. The V gene is TRBV19, the J gene TRBJ1-2, with 8 bases aligning to TRBD1. CDR1 and CDR2 (germline): LNHDA, SQIVND (reference sequence). The CDR3 is 13 residues long. V was pared by 5 bases and J by 4 bases, with 3 bases of the junction left unmatched.

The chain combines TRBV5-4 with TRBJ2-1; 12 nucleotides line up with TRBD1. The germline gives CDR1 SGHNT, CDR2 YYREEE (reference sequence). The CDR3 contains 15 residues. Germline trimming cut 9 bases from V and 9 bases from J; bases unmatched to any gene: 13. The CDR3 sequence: CATKSGTGGFFEQFF. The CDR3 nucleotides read TGTGCCACAAAATCCGGGACAGGGGGCTTTTTTGAGCAGTTCTTC.

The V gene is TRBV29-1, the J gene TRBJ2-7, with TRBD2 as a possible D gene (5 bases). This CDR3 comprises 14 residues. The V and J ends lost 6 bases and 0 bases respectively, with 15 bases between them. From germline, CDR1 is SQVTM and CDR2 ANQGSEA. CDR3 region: CSVLDTTSSYEQYF. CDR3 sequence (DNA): TGCAGCGTCCTCGACACTACTAGCTCCTACGAGCAGTACTTC.